The clone carrying this T cell receptor beta chain has ten or more counts. Its specificity is not known. For the diagnoses, clinical symptoms, serum thyroxine and TRAb, thyroid ultrasound and orbital computed tomography were used. Over 9 ml of fresh peripheral blood supplied the PBMCs. The data are from a study of T cells in Graves' hyperthyroidism and ophthalmopathy. Findings of the study overall: Blood samples included most of the expanded thyroid clonotypes exceeding 0.001.

The CDR3 has 14 residues. Germline V gene data show CDR1 as SNHLY and CDR2 as FYNNEI. The V and J ends lost 6 bases and 7 bases, in that order; junction bases with no gene match: 7. RNA transcripts provided the source from which TCR beta CDR3 regions were amplified. Using the HTBI primer set, a first-round RT-PCR was run on the TCR CDR3. TCRdb called the multiplex PCR reads again in MiXCR, with one record for every CDR3 protein. The sample carries about 400,000 distinct CDR3 sequences, 15% recorded once. The rearrangement uses TRBV2 and TRBJ2-1; TRBD1 matches at 9 bases. The sequencing sample was made of blood. This TCR derives from a woman in her twenties or thirties with Graves' hyperthyroidism. The CDR3 loop reads CASSLTGGLNEQFF. CDR3 nucleotides: TGTGCCAGCAGCTTGACAGGGGGTCTTAATGAGCAGTTCTTC. Variable domain in full (rest from reference TRBV2 and TRBJ2-1): EPEVTQTPSHQVTQMGQEVILRCVPISNHLYFYWYRQILGQKVEFLVSFYNNEISEKSEIFDDQFSVERPDGSNFTLKIRSTKLEDSAMYFCASSLTGGLNEQFFGPGTRLTVL.